The sequence of this T cell receptor (beta chain) was determined in a study of blood T cell repertoires in COVID-19. On the study more broadly: Donors in the United States, Italy and Spain gave samples during acute or convalescent COVID-19. Sample material is recorded as cDNA or gDNA derived from T cells, B-cell-depleted T cells, or PBMCs.

The CDR3 runs to 13 residues. The V end lost 4 bases, the J end lost 7 bases, and 11 bases lay between the germline ends. From germline, CDR1 is LGHDT and CDR2 YNNKEL (reference sequence). Original processing notes: Reference gene primer amplification in the assay estimated nucleated cell counts. Libraries were prepared by immunoSEQ multiplex PCR; TCRdb keeps only in-frame clonotypes and omits some of them. D and trimming come from the DNA, and the V and J calls and clone size come from that table. Seen here are hundreds of thousands of clones, around 89% observed once, and the top ten hold 1% to 1.5%.

The TCR comes from a man in his forties with acute or convalescent COVID-19. The chain couples TRBV3-1 (or the pseudogene TRBV3-2) to TRBJ1-5, with TRBD1 as a possible D gene (6 bases). The specimen sequenced was peripheral blood. In DNA, the CDR3 is TGTGCCAGCAGCCTAACAGGGAAACAGCCCCAGCATTTT. It encodes CASSLTGKQPQHF.